The next 30 T cell receptor beta chains were all read from a single sample in a study of T-cell memory formation after mild COVID-19. Each CDR3 protein gets one entry after TCRdb re-called the 5' RACE reads with MiXCR. The sample shows under 400,000 distinct CDR3 sequences, 20% to 25% of them seen only once. The sequencing sample was made of PBMCs or a T cell subset sorted from them (not recorded which). The receptors derive from an adult woman who had mild COVID-19 (a few samples of this study predate the infection). Cell type and time point are not known.

This clonotype was detected a few times. CDR3 residues: CASSVTGRGEKLFF. As DNA, the CDR3 is TGTGCCAGCAGCGTGACAGGGAGGGGTGAAAAACTGTTTTTT. V gene TRBV9 combines with J gene TRBJ1-4; TRBD1 matches at 7 bases. V shed 2 bases and J 7 bases; nucleotides not matched to a gene: 5. The CDR3 runs to 14 residues. The germline V gene has CDR1 SGDLS and CDR2 YYNGEE.

The V and J genes are TRBV30 and TRBJ2-2; no clear D gene. CDR1 is GTSNPN, CDR2 SVGIG, per germline (reference sequence). Trimming removed 0 bases from V and 4 bases from J, with 12 bases in between. This CDR3 is 15 amino acids long. Here the CDR3 reads CAWSVTFLVTGELFF. CDR3 nucleotide sequence: TGTGCCTGGAGTGTAACTTTCCTGGTCACCGGGGAGCTGTTTTTT.

CDR3 in DNA: TGTGCCAGCAGCTCCACTCAGGGGCTCAGCTCCTACGAGCAGTACTTC. This translates into CASSSTQGLSSYEQYF. This chain uses TRBV7-9 with TRBJ2-7; TRBD1 is a possible D gene (6 bases). V dropped 4 bases and J dropped 0 bases, with 16 bases sitting between them. The CDR3 totals 16 residues. The germline V gene encodes CDR1 SEHNR and CDR2 FQNEAQ (reference sequence).

The gene calls are TRBV5-5 and TRBJ2-3; tentative D call: TRBD2 (5 bases). Germline assignment: CDR1 SGHKS and CDR2 YYEKEE (reference sequence). The ends were cut back, 6 bases at V and 6 bases at J, with 23 bases in the middle. This CDR3 contains 16 residues. This CDR3 reads CASTSAPSEAWDTQYF. CDR3 nucleotides: TGTGCCAGCACCTCGGCCCCCTCGGAGGCGTGGGATACGCAGTATTTT.

This sequence joins TRBV9 and TRBJ2-2; no definite D call. The CDR3 is 14 residues long. V lost 0 bases and J 1 base, leaving 4 bases between the germline ends. Germline V gene data show CDR1 as SGDLS and CDR2 as YYNGEE. The CDR3 protein is CASSVGLNTGELFF. CDR3 sequence (DNA): TGTGCCAGCAGCGTAGGGCTGAACACCGGGGAGCTGTTTTTT.

The chain employs TRBV5-8 and TRBJ2-3; the D gene is possibly TRBD2 (6 bases). V lost 4 bases and J lost 0, with 24 bases in between. This CDR3 comprises 19 residues. The germline V gene has CDR1 SGHTS and CDR2 YDEGEE. As DNA, the CDR3 is TGTGCCAGCAGCCCCCCCCGGGGAGGTCCAAGGATTAGCACAGATACGCAGTATTTT. Translated: CASSPPRGGPRISTDTQYF.

The table lists this clonotype with many counts. The chain couples TRBV12-3 or TRBV12-4 to TRBJ1-1; D not resolved. The CDR3 has 13 residues. V gave up 3 bases and J gave up 1 base, with 6 bases separating them. In DNA, the CDR3 is TGTGCCAGCAGTTTCCCAGGGAACACTGAAGCTTTCTTT. Translated, it gives CASSFPGNTEAFF.

The chain links TRBV20-1 to TRBJ1-2; TRBD1 might be the D (6 bases). Trimming shortened V by 4 bases and J by 4 bases, and 19 bases separated the two germline ends. This CDR3 is built from 15 residues. In germline, CDR1 is DFQATT, CDR2 SNEGSKA (reference sequence). CDR3 bases: TGCAGTGCTACCCCGACAGGTTGGGAGGGCTATGGCTACACCTTC. It yields the protein CSATPTGWEGYGYTF.

This clonotype was observed a few times. The chain joins TRBV20-1 to TRBJ2-5, with 9 bases lining up with TRBD1. Unmatched junction bases numbered 15, after V lost 0 bases and J lost 4 bases. The germline V gene encodes CDR1 DFQATT and CDR2 SNEGSKA (reference sequence). The CDR3 extends over 18 amino acids. The CDR3 protein is CSARDQLHAYRGPETQYF. The CDR3 nucleotides read TGCAGTGCTAGAGACCAACTACACGCCTACAGGGGGCCAGAGACCCAGTACTTC.

This clonotype was picked up a small number of times. V and J are TRBV20-1 and TRBJ2-7; a weak D match, TRBD2 (5 bases). Germline CDR1 DFQATT, CDR2 SNEGSKA (reference sequence). V lost 0 bases and J lost 3, with 15 bases in between. The CDR3 has 15 amino acids. CDR3 residues: CSAREGSALFYEQYF. The CDR3 DNA is TGCAGTGCTAGAGAAGGTAGCGCCCTTTTCTACGAGCAGTACTTC.

The gene calls are TRBV4-1 and TRBJ1-5, with D perhaps TRBD1 (6 bases). The germline gives CDR1 MGHRA, CDR2 YSYEKL. The V gene lost 4 bases and the J gene lost 2 bases, with 15 bases spanning the gap. There are 16 residues in the CDR3. CDR3 sequence: CASSPLPGQRNQPQHF. The CDR3 DNA reads as TGCGCCAGCAGCCCCCTACCCGGACAGCGCAATCAGCCCCAGCATTTT.

The chain carries TRBV2 and TRBJ1-1; unclear D gene. Per germline, CDR1 SNHLY and CDR2 FYNNEI. The CDR3 totals 11 residues. The ends were cut back, 2 bases at V and 6 bases at J, with 4 bases in the middle. This CDR3 reads CASSEQAEAFF. For the CDR3, the DNA is TGTGCCAGCAGTGAACAGGCTGAAGCTTTCTTT.

This clonotype was recorded once. The chain uses TRBV4-1 and TRBJ2-7; TRBD2 agrees at 7 bases. The CDR3 loop spans 15 amino acids. Germline loops: CDR1 MGHRA, CDR2 YSYEKL. Losses at the gene ends were 4 bases for V and 5 bases for J; bases not matched to a gene: 11. The CDR3 region has the DNA TGCGCCAGCAGCCCATGGGGAGGGGCCTGGGACGAGCAGTACTTC. Translating it yields CASSPWGGAWDEQYF.

There are a few counts of this clonotype. The chain is built from TRBV7-9 and TRBJ1-1, with a possible D match to TRBD1 (5 bases). CDR1 is SEHNR, CDR2 FQNEAQ, per germline (reference sequence). V dropped 6 bases and J dropped 1 base, with 9 bases sitting between them. The CDR3 loop spans 13 amino acids. The CDR3 is CASRRGANTEAFF. Written as DNA, the CDR3 is TGTGCCAGCAGAAGGGGAGCGAACACTGAAGCTTTCTTT.

This clonotype turned up a few times. V usage is TRBV25-1 and J usage is TRBJ2-3; possible D gene TRBD2, 6 bases. The CDR3 has 18 residues. V lost 0 bases and J 8 bases, leaving 24 bases between the germline ends. Germline values: CDR1 MGHDK, CDR2 SYGVNS. For the CDR3, the DNA is TGTGCCAGCAGTGAATATATTGGCGGGGTGGCGGCTTGGGGTACGCAGTATTTT. It yields the protein CASSEYIGGVAAWGTQYF.

This sequence joins TRBV12-3 or TRBV12-4 and TRBJ1-2; D is possibly TRBD1 (5 bases). The CDR3 has 13 residues. V was cut by 6 bases and J by 5 bases, with 13 bases left in between. In DNA, the CDR3 is TGTGCCAGCAGCGATCAGGGAGGTTATGGCTACACCTTC. Its translation is CASSDQGGYGYTF.

The rearrangement links TRBV24-1 to TRBJ1-2; 7 nucleotides match TRBD1. After removal of 3 bases from V and 4 bases from J, the junction contained 4 bases not matched to a gene. Germline lookup yields CDR1 KGHDR and CDR2 SFDVKD. CDR3 length: 14 residues. The CDR3 DNA reads TGTGCCACCAGTGATATCCCAGGGGGCTATGGCTACACCTTC. Residues: CATSDIPGGYGYTF.

This sequence joins TRBV5-1 and TRBJ2-1; D tentatively reads TRBD1 or TRBD2 (5 bases each). Trimming took 3 bases from V and 8 from J, leaving 6 bases between them. The length of the CDR3 is 11 residues. Germline V gene data show CDR1 as SGHRS and CDR2 as YFSETQ. Here the CDR3 reads CASSWGYEQFF. CDR3 DNA sequence: TGCGCCAGCAGCTGGGGGTATGAGCAGTTCTTC.

In this sample, this clonotype turned up once. The J gene is TRBJ1-1, the V gene TRBV3-1; possibly TRBD1 for D (5 bases). From germline, CDR1 is LGHDT and CDR2 YNNKEL (reference sequence). Trimming removed 0 bases at V and 7 bases at J, with 15 bases between. CDR3 length: 15 residues. The CDR3 loop is CASSQDGGWRNEAFF. The CDR3 DNA sequence: TGTGCCAGCAGCCAAGATGGGGGTTGGAGGAATGAAGCTTTCTTT. The full variable domain, completed using reference TRBV3-1 and TRBJ1-1, is DTAVSQTPKYLVTQMGNDKSIKCEQNLGHDTMYWYKQDSKKFLKIMFSYNNKELIINETVPNRFSPKSPDKAHLNLHINSLELGDSAVYFCASSQDGGWRNEAFFGQGTRLTVV.

The chain uses TRBV5-6 and TRBJ1-2; 8 bases map to TRBD1. The V gene's germline CDR1 is SGHDT and CDR2 YYEEEE. J lost 3 bases, V lost 4 bases, and 8 bases had no gene match. This CDR3 has 15 residues. The CDR3 region is CASSPDRGVDYGYTF. The CDR3 DNA is TGTGCCAGCAGCCCCGACAGGGGAGTAGACTATGGCTACACCTTC.

This clonotype was seen more than once but under ten times. J is TRBJ2-7 and V is TRBV20-1; a weak D match, TRBD1 (5 bases). The CDR3 covers 16 residues. Trimming left V 1 base short and J 0 bases short, with 16 bases between. The V gene's germline CDR1 is DFQATT and CDR2 SNEGSKA (reference sequence). As DNA, the CDR3 is TGCAGTGCTAGAGGAGCCACAGGTTCCAGCTCCTACGAGCAGTACTTC. Its translation: CSARGATGSSSYEQYF.

This clonotype turned up a few times. The chain has TRBV11-2 and TRBJ2-3, with a tentative D call TRBD2 (7 bases). Deletions cut 1 base from V and 2 bases from J, with 13 bases between. The CDR3 runs to 16 residues. The germline V gene has CDR1 SGHAT and CDR2 FQNNGV. The DNA for the CDR3 is TGTGCCAGCAGCTTAGGGCCCGGGGGGCTCACAGATACGCAGTATTTT. This encodes CASSLGPGGLTDTQYF. The complete variable domain, with remaining parts taken from reference TRBV11-2 and TRBJ2-3, reads EAGVAQSPRYKIIEKRQSVAFWCNPISGHATLYWYQQILGQGPKLLIQFQNNGVVDDSQLPKDRFSAERLKGVDSTLKIQPAKLEDSAVYLCASSLGPGGLTDTQYFGPGTRLTVL.

The chain carries TRBV6-2 or TRBV6-3 and TRBJ2-7; TRBD2 aligns across 13 bases. The CDR3 contains 17 residues. Germline trimming cut 4 bases from V and 1 base from J; bases unmatched to any gene: 7. Per the germline V gene, CDR1 is MNHEY and CDR2 is SVGEGT. CDR3 DNA sequence: TGTGCCAGCAGTTCTCTAGGACTAGCGGGGGTATCCTACGAGCAGTACTTC. Residues: CASSSLGLAGVSYEQYF.

This clonotype appeared a few times. The chain carries TRBV5-1 and TRBJ2-1, with 7 nucleotides matching TRBD1. The CDR3 covers 15 residues. Germline V gives CDR1 SGHRS, CDR2 YFSETQ. The V gene end was trimmed by 1 base and the J gene end by 5 bases; junction bases not matched to a gene: 6. The CDR3: CASSLLPGQHNEQFF. The CDR3, as DNA: TGCGCCAGCAGCTTGCTCCCGGGACAGCACAATGAGCAGTTCTTC.

The table lists this clonotype with a few counts. The V call is TRBV7-8, the J call TRBJ1-1; no definite D call. The CDR3 is made up of 13 amino acids. CDR1 SGHVS and CDR2 FQNEAQ come from the germline V gene. V gave up 5 bases and J gave up 0 bases, with 7 bases separating them. CDR3: CASSPRMNTEAFF. CDR3 nucleotide sequence: TGTGCCAGCAGCCCCCGCATGAACACTGAAGCTTTCTTT. The full variable domain, with the rest looked up from reference TRBV7-8 and TRBJ1-1, is GAGVSQSPRYKVAKRGQDVALRCDPISGHVSLFWYQQALGQGPEFLTYFQNEAQLDKSGLPSDRFFAERPEGSVSTLKIQRTQQEDSAVYLCASSPRMNTEAFFGQGTRLTVV.

The J gene is TRBJ1-5, the V gene TRBV4-1; tentative D call: TRBD1 (5 bases). CDR1 is MGHRA and CDR2 is YSYEKL in the germline V gene. With 4 bases removed from V and 7 bases from J, the gap between germline ends came to 17 bases. The CDR3 length is 15 residues. The CDR3 protein is CASSPFLGRAQPQHF. The CDR3 bases are TGCGCCAGCAGCCCATTCTTGGGCAGGGCGCAGCCCCAGCATTTT.

The table lists this clonotype with a few counts. The V call is TRBV6-2 or TRBV6-3, the J call TRBJ2-2; D is undetermined. Per germline, CDR1 MNHEY and CDR2 SVGEGT. Trimming left V 0 bases short and J 5 bases short, with 10 bases between. This CDR3 has 15 residues. In nucleotides, the CDR3 is TGTGCCAGCAGTTACTCGATAGGCCGTACCGGGGAGCTGTTTTTT. Residues: CASSYSIGRTGELFF.

This clonotype occurred a few times. This sequence joins TRBV20-1 and TRBJ2-1; 8 bases agree with TRBD1. Germline trimming cut 0 bases from V and 14 bases from J; bases unmatched to any gene: 9. The germline V gene has CDR1 DFQATT and CDR2 SNEGSKA (reference sequence). The CDR3 has 13 residues. This CDR3 reads CSAREPGDRKEFF. Written as DNA, the CDR3 is TGCAGTGCTAGAGAACCGGGGGACAGGAAGGAGTTCTTC.

This clonotype appeared a few times. V usage is TRBV7-9 and J usage is TRBJ2-7; TRBD2 is a possible D gene (6 bases). CDR1 and CDR2 from the germline V gene are SEHNR and FQNEAQ (reference sequence). V lost 0 bases, J lost 3 bases, and 15 bases lay in between. The CDR3 has 16 residues. This CDR3 reads CASSLAPTSRLYEQYF. Here the CDR3 DNA reads TGTGCCAGCAGCTTAGCGCCGACTAGTCGCCTCTACGAGCAGTACTTC.

This clonotype appeared a few times. The rearrangement uses TRBV11-3 and TRBJ2-3; 8 nucleotides agree with TRBD2. Germline V lookup: CDR1 SGHNT, CDR2 YENEEA. After removal of 5 bases from V and 6 bases from J, the junction contained 13 bases not matched to a gene. This CDR3 comprises 16 residues. CDR3 loop: CASSASLTSVSDTQYF. The CDR3 coding sequence is TGTGCCAGCAGCGCCTCCCTGACTAGCGTATCGGATACGCAGTATTTT.